The 22 T cell receptor beta chains listed next were all sequenced from one sample in a study of identical twins (dated by TCRdb to 2016 to 2017). Library preparation used 5' RACE. The instrument given in TCRdb is Illumina HiSeq 2000. Using fastp trimming at Q25 and MiXCR clonotype assembly, TCRdb reanalyzed the public sequencing data and kept in-frame beta chains. Every distinct CDR3 protein forms one entry, paired with its most common genes and DNA. The sample table contains 1.5 million to 2 million distinct CDR3 sequences; only one count was recorded for around 29% of them. The ten largest clones represent approximately 0.25% of the sample. Source material: cord blood. The receptors originated from a newborn girl in good health.

This clonotype occurred a few times. This sequence joins TRBV7-2 and TRBJ2-5, with 7 bases that match TRBD1. CDR1 is SGHTA and CDR2 is FQGNSA in the germline V gene. Trimming at V came to 4 bases and at J to 5 bases, leaving 7 bases not matched to a gene. The CDR3 loop spans 14 amino acids. CDR3 nucleotide sequence: TGTGCCAGCAGCTCCCAGACAGGGTGGGAGACCCAGTACTTC. It codes for CASSSQTGWETQYF. The variable domain in full, completed from reference TRBV7-2 and TRBJ2-5, reads GAGVSQSPSNKVTEKGKDVELRCDPISGHTALYWYRQSLGQGLEFLIYFQGNSAPDKSGLPSDRFSAERTGGSVSTLTIQRTQQEDSAVYLCASSSQTGWETQYFGPGTRLLVL.

Only one count was recorded for this clonotype. This sequence joins TRBV27 and TRBJ2-1; the match to TRBD1 covers 9 bases. The assigned J gene may be wrong: the sequence end matches TRBJ2-7 better. Germline CDR1 reads MNHEY; CDR2 reads SMNVEV (reference sequence). This CDR3 contains 18 residues. Written as DNA, the CDR3 is TGTGCCAGCAGTTTCCCCCCAACCGGGACAGGGCCCTACAATGAGCAGTACTTC. Its protein is CASSFPPTGTGPYNEQYF.

The J gene is TRBJ2-7, the V gene TRBV4-2; tentative D call: TRBD2 (6 bases). Per germline, CDR1 LGHNA and CDR2 YNFKEQ. Deletions cut 1 base from V and 0 bases from J, with 13 bases between. The CDR3 length is 16 residues. The CDR3 DNA sequence: TGTGCCAGCAGCCAAGTGGGGGGTGCAAGCTCCTACGAGCAGTACTTC. It codes for CASSQVGGASSYEQYF.

The chain joins TRBV20-1 to TRBJ1-2; TRBD1 is a possible D gene (5 bases). The CDR3 covers 15 residues. Per germline, CDR1 DFQATT and CDR2 SNEGSKA (reference sequence). Trimming cost V 0 bases and J 8 bases, with 19 bases left between them. DNA for the CDR3: TGCAGTGCTAGAGATTTGGAGGGGAGCCGGGGGGGCTACACCTTC. It specifies CSARDLEGSRGGYTF.

This chain links TRBV20-1 with TRBJ1-2; maybe TRBD1 (5 bases). V dropped 6 bases and J dropped 4 bases, with 15 bases sitting between them. This CDR3 spans 13 amino acids. Germline CDR1 DFQATT, CDR2 SNEGSKA (reference sequence). CDR3 DNA sequence: TGCAGTGCCTTGACCGGGGGGACCTATGGCTACACCTTC. The encoded protein is CSALTGGTYGYTF.

In its sample, this clonotype was seen a few times. The chain joins TRBV7-2 to TRBJ2-1; the D is unclear. This CDR3 has 14 residues. Germline values: CDR1 SGHTA, CDR2 FQGNSA. V lost 1 base, J lost 6 bases, and 10 bases lay in between. CDR3 DNA sequence: TGTGCCAGCAGCTTAGGCTCAGGTCTCAATGAGCAGTTCTTC. It yields the protein CASSLGSGLNEQFF.

The chain couples TRBV3-1 to TRBJ2-3, with TRBD2 identical over 12 bases. Germline assignment: CDR1 LGHDT and CDR2 YNNKEL (reference sequence). The CDR3 contains 17 residues. The ends lost 3 bases at V and 6 bases at J; junction bases unmatched: 10. The CDR3, as DNA: TGTGCCAGCAGCCAGAGACCAGGACTAGCGGGGATGGATACGCAGTATTTT. This codes for CASSQRPGLAGMDTQYF.

The CDR3 DNA is TGTGCCAGCGGTCAACATGGCGGGTCCTACAATGAGCAGTTCTTC. Residues: CASGQHGGSYNEQFF. The J gene is TRBJ2-1, the V gene TRBV7-9; D is possibly TRBD2 (5 bases). The CDR3 sequence is 15 residues long. Germline V gene data show CDR1 as SEHNR and CDR2 as FQNEAQ (reference sequence). The ends were cut back, 8 bases at V and 1 base at J, with 15 bases in the middle. Together with reference TRBV7-9 and TRBJ2-1, the CDR3 gives the full variable domain: DTGVSQNPRHKITKRGQNVTFRCDPISEHNRLYWYRQTLGQGPEFLTYFQNEAQLEKSRLLSDRFSAERPKGSFSTLEIQRTEQGDSAMYLCASGQHGGSYNEQFFGPGTRLTVL.

CDR3: CASSSNRRGLGRNTEAFF. The CDR3 coding sequence is TGTGCCAGCAGCTCTAATAGACGGGGGTTAGGGAGGAACACTGAAGCTTTCTTT. The rearrangement links TRBV7-9 to TRBJ1-1; possible D gene TRBD1, 5 bases. There are 18 residues in the CDR3. Trimming removed 4 bases at V and 1 base at J, with 22 bases between. Looked up from germline, CDR1 is SEHNR and CDR2 is FQNEAQ (reference sequence). Based on the CDR3 plus reference TRBV7-9 and TRBJ1-1, the full variable domain is DTGVSQNPRHKITKRGQNVTFRCDPISEHNRLYWYRQTLGQGPEFLTYFQNEAQLEKSRLLSDRFSAERPKGSFSTLEIQRTEQGDSAMYLCASSSNRRGLGRNTEAFFGQGTRLTVV.

The CDR3 DNA follows: TGTGCCAGCCGCCCTCAGAGCGCAGATACGCAGTATTTT. Translating it yields CASRPQSADTQYF. This sequence joins TRBV12-3 or TRBV12-4 and TRBJ2-3; D remains ambiguous. The germline V and J ends were trimmed by 8 bases and 4 bases, with 13 bases remaining between them. This CDR3 contains 13 residues.

The CDR3 sequence: CASSRGQNNEKLFF. The DNA of the CDR3 is TGCGCCAGCAGCCGGGGACAGAATAATGAAAAACTGTTTTTT. The chain is built from TRBV5-1 and TRBJ1-4; 7 positions match TRBD1. CDR1 and CDR2 (germline): SGHRS, YFSETQ. Trimming took 4 bases from V and 4 from J; bases not matched to a gene: 4. The CDR3 contains 14 residues.

The V and J genes are TRBV27 and TRBJ2-5; 11 bases are shared with TRBD1. The CDR3 has 15 amino acids. With 5 bases clipped from V and 11 bases from J, the junction kept 13 bases outside the gene matches. Germline CDR1 is MNHEY and CDR2 is SMNVEV (reference sequence). CDR3 sequence (DNA): TGTGCCAGCAGTCCGGACAGGGGGCAAATCAATGAGCAGTACTTC. Translating gives CASSPDRGQINEQYF.

This clonotype has ten or more counts. This rearrangement joins TRBV7-9 to TRBJ1-4; unclear D gene. Trimming pared 2 bases from V and 7 bases from J, leaving 2 bases between. This CDR3 comprises 11 residues. Looked up from germline, CDR1 is SEHNR and CDR2 is FQNEAQ (reference sequence). The CDR3 loop reads CASSLFEKLFF. CDR3 nucleotide sequence: TGTGCCAGCAGCTTATTTGAAAAACTGTTTTTT.

The V gene is TRBV4-2, the J gene TRBJ1-1; TRBD1 aligns across 7 bases. The V segment lost 3 bases and the J segment 6 bases; nucleotides outside the gene matches: 4. Germline loops: CDR1 LGHNA, CDR2 YNFKEQ. CDR3 size: 13 residues. The CDR3 sequence is CASSHLQGSEAFF. Written as DNA, the CDR3 is TGTGCCAGCAGCCATTTACAGGGGTCTGAAGCTTTCTTT.

This clonotype was seen only once. V is TRBV9 and J is TRBJ2-2; possibly TRBD1 or TRBD2 for D (5 bases each). Trimming cost V 4 bases and J 6 bases, with 13 bases left between them. Germline-derived CDR1 and CDR2 are SGDLS and YYNGEE. The CDR3 is made up of 14 amino acids. The DNA for the CDR3 is TGTGCCAGCAGCCCCTGGGACCGCGCCGGGGAGCTGTTTTTT. Translated: CASSPWDRAGELFF. The whole variable domain, filled in from reference TRBV9 and TRBJ2-2, reads DSGVTQTPKHLITATGQRVTLRCSPRSGDLSVYWYQQSLDQGLQFLIQYYNGEERAKGNILERFSAQQFPDLHSELNLSSLELGDSALYFCASSPWDRAGELFFGEGSRLTVL.

This clonotype was seen more than once but under ten times. The CDR3 reads CASSGLARVYTGELFF. The CDR3 DNA is TGTGCCAGCAGTGGACTAGCGAGAGTGTACACCGGGGAGCTGTTTTTT. The chain uses TRBV27 and TRBJ2-2; 9 bases fit TRBD2. CDR1 is MNHEY, CDR2 SMNVEV, per germline (reference sequence). The V segment lost 5 bases and the J segment 3 bases; nucleotides outside the gene matches: 7. CDR3 size: 16 residues.

The chain has TRBV4-1 and TRBJ2-3; D may be TRBD2 (5 bases). Germline values: CDR1 MGHRA, CDR2 YSYEKL. This CDR3 region has 15 residues. Trimming left V 4 bases short and J 3 bases short, with 14 bases between. The CDR3 region has the DNA TGCGCCAGCAGCCCGGGCCTCCGGGGTACAGATACGCAGTATTTT. Protein product: CASSPGLRGTDTQYF.

V gene TRBV7-2 combines with J gene TRBJ2-2; the D is unclear. The CDR3 covers 13 residues. V lost 5 bases and J 6 bases, leaving 10 bases between the germline ends. Germline loops: CDR1 SGHTA, CDR2 FQGNSA. This chain's CDR3 is CASSERIAGELFF. In DNA form, the CDR3 reads TGTGCCAGCAGCGAACGGATCGCCGGGGAGCTGTTTTTT.

The V gene is TRBV20-1, the J gene TRBJ1-5; TRBD1 matches 9 bases. Germline loops: CDR1 DFQATT, CDR2 SNEGSKA (reference sequence). The J segment lost 3 bases and the V segment lost 4 bases, leaving 4 bases of the junction unmatched. There are 14 residues in the CDR3. The CDR3 region is CSATQGAFNQPQHF. CDR3 DNA: TGCAGTGCTACACAGGGGGCGTTCAATCAGCCCCAGCATTTT.

This clonotype has ten or more counts. The gene calls are TRBV5-1 and TRBJ2-3; 7 nucleotides agree with TRBD1. The CDR3 loop spans 15 amino acids. CDR1 is SGHRS and CDR2 is YFSETQ in the germline V gene. Trimming cost V 0 bases and J 0 bases; bases outside gene matches: 1. CDR3 nucleotide sequence: TGCGCCAGCAGCTTGGGGGACAGAAGCACAGATACGCAGTATTTT. This translates into CASSLGDRSTDTQYF.

The chain has TRBV18 and TRBJ1-4; TRBD1 matches at 9 bases. Germline values: CDR1 KGHSH, CDR2 LQKENI. V was clipped by 6 bases and J by 5 bases; unmatched bases: 13. The CDR3 has 17 amino acids. The DNA for the CDR3 is TGTGCCAGCTCCCTCGGGACAGGGTATATGCCGAATGAAAAACTGTTTTTT. Protein: CASSLGTGYMPNEKLFF.

The V call is TRBV2, the J call TRBJ2-7, with D unclear. The germline V gene has CDR1 SNHLY and CDR2 FYNNEI. CDR3 length: 14 residues. With 4 bases removed from V and 3 bases from J, the gap between germline ends came to 13 bases. The CDR3 sequence: CASSVFRRFYEQYF. CDR3 sequence (DNA): TGTGCCAGCAGTGTGTTCCGGCGCTTCTACGAGCAGTACTTC.